The 30 T cell receptor beta chains reported below all come from one sample, sequenced in a study of cytomegalovirus exposure and HLA in healthy donors. Amplification used 60 Vbeta primers and 13 Jbeta primers. The repertoire was sequenced with immunoSEQ multiplex PCR; TCRdb's copy has only in-frame clones and lacks some. The sample records approximately 140,000 clones, under 75% being singletons. Sequenced material: PBMCs. The receptors were gathered from an older woman in good health and CMV-seropositive.

The V and J genes are TRBV7-2 and TRBJ2-7, with TRBD2 matching over 10 bases. The V gene end was trimmed by 5 bases and the J gene end by 5 bases; junction bases not matched to a gene: 9. The CDR3 contains 15 residues. The germline V gene encodes CDR1 SGHTA and CDR2 FQGNSA. The CDR3 reads CASSQKLAGHNEQYF. For the CDR3, the DNA is TGTGCCAGCAGCCAGAAACTAGCGGGACACAACGAGCAGTACTTC.

The CDR3 region has the DNA TGTGCCAGCAGTACGTACAGGGAGAACACTGAAGCTTTCTTT. This encodes CASSTYRENTEAFF. This chain connects TRBV7-2 to TRBJ1-1; TRBD1 is a possible D gene (6 bases). The V gene lost 6 bases and the J gene lost 1 base, with 12 bases spanning the gap. The CDR3 is 14 amino acids. Germline CDR1 is SGHTA and CDR2 is FQGNSA. The full variable domain, with the rest looked up from reference TRBV7-2 and TRBJ1-1, is GAGVSQSPSNKVTEKGKDVELRCDPISGHTALYWYRQSLGQGLEFLIYFQGNSAPDKSGLPSDRFSAERTGGSVSTLTIQRTQQEDSAVYLCASSTYRENTEAFFGQGTRLTVV.

The rearrangement uses TRBV7-9 and TRBJ1-2; the D gene is possibly TRBD1 (6 bases). V lost 3 bases and J lost 6, with 8 bases in between. From germline, CDR1 is SEHNR and CDR2 FQNEAQ (reference sequence). The CDR3 sequence is 12 residues long. The CDR3 nucleotides are TGTGCCAGCAGCTTTCAGGGGAATGGCTACACCTTC. Protein: CASSFQGNGYTF.

This clone was seen a handful of times. The rearrangement joins TRBV5-6 to TRBJ2-3, with D maybe TRBD2 (6 bases). CDR3 length: 15 amino acids. Germline V gives CDR1 SGHDT, CDR2 YYEEEE. Deletions cut 4 bases from V and 4 bases from J, with 16 bases between. The CDR3 coding sequence is TGTGCCAGCAGCGTCCGGGTCGGGAGAGCAGATACGCAGTATTTT. Amino acids: CASSVRVGRADTQYF.

The chain combines TRBV9 with TRBJ2-2; 7 nucleotides align to TRBD2. The CDR3 is 16 residues long. The V gene's germline CDR1 is SGDLS and CDR2 YYNGEE. The V and J ends lost 0 bases and 2 bases, in that order; junction bases with no gene match: 4. The CDR3 sequence is CASSVVSSGNTGELFF. In DNA form, the CDR3 reads TGTGCCAGCAGCGTAGTTTCTAGCGGCAACACCGGGGAGCTGTTTTTT.

This sequence joins TRBV9 and TRBJ2-1; D is possibly TRBD1 (6 bases). In germline, CDR1 is SGDLS, CDR2 YYNGEE. Trimming stripped 4 bases from V and 4 bases from J, with 18 bases between. This CDR3 contains 16 residues. This CDR3 reads CASSPSGGPPYNEQFF. CDR3 nucleotides: TGTGCCAGCAGCCCCAGTGGGGGCCCACCTTACAATGAGCAGTTCTTC.

The V call is TRBV19, the J call TRBJ2-7, with TRBD1 matching 7 bases. CDR1 is LNHDA, CDR2 SQIVND, per germline (reference sequence). The CDR3 has 15 residues. Unmatched junction bases numbered 9, after V lost 4 bases and J lost 3 bases. The CDR3 DNA reads as TGTGCCAGTAGTAGAAACAGGGGAAGTATCTACGAGCAGTACTTC. Translating gives CASSRNRGSIYEQYF. The complete variable domain, with remaining parts taken from reference TRBV19 and TRBJ2-7, reads DGGITQSPKYLFRKEGQNVTLSCEQNLNHDAMYWYRQDPGQGLRLIYYSQIVNDFQKGDIAEGYSVSREKKESFPLTVTSAQKNPTAFYLCASSRNRGSIYEQYFGPGTRLTVT.

This clone was detected a few times. The chain combines TRBV27 with TRBJ1-1; TRBD1 agrees at 7 bases. The CDR3 is 15 residues long. V lost 3 bases and J lost 4; bases outside the gene matches: 8. The germline gives CDR1 MNHEY, CDR2 SMNVEV (reference sequence). The CDR3 loop is CASSLIRDSGTEAFF. The CDR3 DNA reads TGTGCCAGCAGTTTGATAAGGGACAGCGGCACTGAAGCTTTCTTT.

This clone was counted between two and nine times. This chain connects TRBV2 to TRBJ2-7, with no clear D. The CDR3 sequence is 14 residues long. Germline assignment: CDR1 SNHLY and CDR2 FYNNEI. The ends were cut back, 6 bases at V and 0 bases at J, with 12 bases in the middle. Here the CDR3 DNA reads TGTGCCAGCAGCCTCACGCTTAGCTCCTACGAGCAGTACTTC. Translated, it gives CASSLTLSSYEQYF. Full variable domain (rest looked up from reference TRBV2 and TRBJ2-7): EPEVTQTPSHQVTQMGQEVILRCVPISNHLYFYWYRQILGQKVEFLVSFYNNEISEKSEIFDDQFSVERPDGSNFTLKIRSTKLEDSAMYFCASSLTLSSYEQYFGPGTRLTVT.

The CDR3: CASSQTRVSRDETQYF. The CDR3 bases are TGCGCCAGCAGCCAAACGAGGGTTAGCCGCGATGAGACCCAGTACTTC. The J gene is TRBJ2-5, the V gene TRBV4-1, with D possibly matching TRBD2 (5 bases). CDR1 is MGHRA, CDR2 YSYEKL, per germline. V lost 2 bases, J lost 5 bases, and 18 bases lay in between. The CDR3 contains 16 residues.

The chain couples TRBV20-1 to TRBJ2-1, with a weak D call TRBD2 (5 bases). Per the germline V gene, CDR1 is DFQATT and CDR2 is SNEGSKA (reference sequence). V lost 3 bases and J lost 5, with 5 bases in between. CDR3 length: 11 amino acids. CDR3 bases: TGCAGTGCTAGGGAGGACAATGAGCAGTTCTTC. It codes for CSAREDNEQFF.

The genes are TRBV6-6 and TRBJ1-4; tentatively, D is TRBD1 (5 bases). Germline-derived CDR1 and CDR2 are MNHNY and SVGAGI (reference sequence). The CDR3 covers 15 residues. V dropped 5 bases and J dropped 3 bases, with 13 bases sitting between them. The CDR3 DNA reads as TGTGCCAGCAGTCGCCTAGGGGTGTCTAATGAAAAACTGTTTTTT. Protein product: CASSRLGVSNEKLFF.

This chain connects TRBV5-1 to TRBJ2-5, with TRBD1 identical over 10 bases. The V segment lost 5 bases and the J segment 5 bases; nucleotides outside the gene matches: 3. The CDR3 extends over 13 amino acids. In germline, CDR1 is SGHRS, CDR2 YFSETQ. CDR3 DNA: TGCGCCAGCAGAAGGGACAGGGGTGAGACCCAGTACTTC. Its protein is CASRRDRGETQYF. Based on the CDR3 plus reference TRBV5-1 and TRBJ2-5, the full variable domain is KAGVTQTPRYLIKTRGQQVTLSCSPISGHRSVSWYQQTPGQGLQFLFEYFSETQRNKGNFPGRFSGRQFSNSRSEMNVSTLELGDSALYLCASRRDRGETQYFGPGTRLLVL.

This clone has a single count. This sequence joins TRBV7-2 and TRBJ1-6; D might be TRBD1 (5 bases). CDR1 is SGHTA and CDR2 is FQGNSA in the germline V gene. The V end was cut by 2 bases, the J end by 6 bases, with 11 bases between. The CDR3 runs 15 residues. In DNA, the CDR3 is TGTGCCAGCAGCTTACATGGACAACCTAATTCACCCCTCCACTTT. This encodes CASSLHGQPNSPLHF.

The count of this clone is one. This chain uses TRBV27 with TRBJ1-1; 11 bases align to TRBD1. This CDR3 is built from 15 residues. After removal of 6 bases from V and 4 bases from J, the junction contained 7 bases not matched to a gene. Germline V gene sequence: CDR1 MNHEY, CDR2 SMNVEV (reference sequence). The CDR3 sequence: CASRSSGTGGTEAFF. As DNA, the CDR3 is TGTGCCAGCAGATCGTCCGGGACAGGGGGCACTGAAGCTTTCTTT.

This sequence joins TRBV29-1 and TRBJ2-7; TRBD1 aligns across 7 bases. The germline V gene encodes CDR1 SQVTM and CDR2 ANQGSEA. The CDR3 length is 13 residues. Trimming cost V 3 bases and J 7 bases; bases outside gene matches: 9. The CDR3 DNA reads TGCAGCGTTGATACAGGGGTTCCAGGAGAGCAGTACTTC. As protein: CSVDTGVPGEQYF.

The chain links TRBV5-6 to TRBJ1-3; no clear D gene. CDR3 length: 15 amino acids. With 4 bases removed from V and 4 bases from J, the gap between germline ends came to 15 bases. CDR1 is SGHDT and CDR2 is YYEEEE in the germline V gene. The CDR3 here is CASSPKGGIGNTIYF. The CDR3 bases are TGTGCCAGCAGCCCTAAAGGCGGCATCGGAAACACCATATATTTT.

This clone appeared a few times. The chain employs TRBV5-1 and TRBJ2-3; TRBD2 matches 11 bases. The V and J ends lost 4 bases and 2 bases, in that order; junction bases with no gene match: 6. Per germline, CDR1 SGHRS and CDR2 YFSETQ. The CDR3 consists of 16 residues. The CDR3 region is CASSPGLAGLTDTQYF. CDR3 coding DNA: TGCGCCAGCAGCCCTGGACTAGCGGGCCTCACAGATACGCAGTATTTT. Full variable domain (outside the CDR3, taken from reference TRBV5-1 and TRBJ2-3): KAGVTQTPRYLIKTRGQQVTLSCSPISGHRSVSWYQQTPGQGLQFLFEYFSETQRNKGNFPGRFSGRQFSNSRSEMNVSTLELGDSALYLCASSPGLAGLTDTQYFGPGTRLTVL.

This chain connects TRBV28 to TRBJ1-5; no clear D. The germline V gene has CDR1 MDHEN and CDR2 SYDVKM. Trimming stripped 6 bases from V and 7 bases from J, with 16 bases between. The CDR3 is 14 amino acids. The chain's CDR3 is CASSRIAGRQPQHF. DNA of the CDR3: TGTGCCAGCAGCCGAATTGCGGGAAGGCAGCCCCAGCATTTT. The complete variable domain, with remaining parts taken from reference TRBV28 and TRBJ1-5, reads DVKVTQSSRYLVKRTGEKVFLECVQDMDHENMFWYRQDPGLGLRLIYFSYDVKMKEKGDIPEGYSVSREKKERFSLILESASTNQTSMYLCASSRIAGRQPQHFGDGTRLSIL.

The chain recombines TRBV5-5 with TRBJ2-7; D possibly corresponds to TRBD2 (5 bases). Germline V gene lookup returns CDR1 SGHKS and CDR2 YYEKEE (reference sequence). This CDR3 has 13 amino acids. Trimming took 3 bases from V and 4 from J, leaving 11 bases between them. The DNA for the CDR3 is TGTGCCAGCAGCTCCGGGAATCCTTACGAGCAGTACTTC. Translation gives CASSSGNPYEQYF. The full variable domain, its missing parts supplied by reference TRBV5-5 and TRBJ2-7, is DAGVTQSPTHLIKTRGQQVTLRCSPISGHKSVSWYQQVLGQGPQFIFQYYEKEERGRGNFPDRFSARQFPNYSSELNVNALLLGDSALYLCASSSGNPYEQYFGPGTRLTVT.

The chain recombines TRBV27 with TRBJ2-1; D possibly corresponds to TRBD1 (6 bases). V lost 9 bases to trimming and J lost 8 bases, with 14 bases between them. Germline V gene lookup returns CDR1 MNHEY and CDR2 SMNVEV (reference sequence). The CDR3 extends over 12 amino acids. The CDR3 coding sequence is TGTGCCAGTGAGGGGGAACGCCATGAGCAGTTCTTC. Amino acid sequence: CASEGERHEQFF.

The gene calls are TRBV7-3 and TRBJ2-2; no definite D call. Trimming removed 3 bases from V and 4 bases from J, with 3 bases in between. CDR3 length: 12 residues. In germline, CDR1 is SGHTA, CDR2 FQGTGA. Here the CDR3 reads CASSFSTGELFF. CDR3 sequence (DNA): TGTGCCAGCAGCTTTAGCACCGGGGAGCTGTTTTTT. Filled out from reference TRBV7-3 and TRBJ2-2, the complete variable domain reads GAGVSQTPSNKVTEKGKYVELRCDPISGHTALYWYRQSLGQGPEFLIYFQGTGAADDSGLPNDRFFAVRPEGSVSTLKIQRTERGDSAVYLCASSFSTGELFFGEGSRLTVL.

This clone has just a few counts. The chain is built from TRBV5-4 and TRBJ2-7, with TRBD2 matching 8 bases. Germline trimming cut 5 bases from V and 8 bases from J; bases unmatched to any gene: 9. The CDR3 spans 13 residues. In germline, CDR1 is SGHNT, CDR2 YYREEE (reference sequence). DNA for the CDR3: TGTGCCAGCAGTTCGGGAGGGGGTGAGAAGCAGTACTTC. It encodes CASSSGGGEKQYF.

V usage is TRBV7-9 and J usage is TRBJ2-3; 10 bases line up with TRBD2. From germline, CDR1 is SEHNR and CDR2 FQNEAQ (reference sequence). The V and J ends lost 4 bases and 0 bases, in that order; junction bases with no gene match: 13. This CDR3 has 19 amino acids. The CDR3 loop is CASSSHGLAVTTSTDTQYF. The CDR3 bases are TGTGCCAGCAGCTCCCACGGACTAGCGGTTACGACTAGCACAGATACGCAGTATTTT. The whole variable domain, remainder taken from reference TRBV7-9 and TRBJ2-3, is DTGVSQNPRHKITKRGQNVTFRCDPISEHNRLYWYRQTLGQGPEFLTYFQNEAQLEKSRLLSDRFSAERPKGSFSTLEIQRTEQGDSAMYLCASSSHGLAVTTSTDTQYFGPGTRLTVL.

The genes are TRBV28 and TRBJ2-5; D perhaps matches TRBD2 (6 bases). Germline V gives CDR1 MDHEN, CDR2 SYDVKM. V was pared by 5 bases and J by 1 base, with 23 bases between. The CDR3 is made up of 18 amino acids. The CDR3 reads CASSGPNSLGEAQETQYF. As DNA, the CDR3 is TGTGCCAGCAGTGGCCCTAATAGTTTAGGGGAGGCCCAAGAGACCCAGTACTTC.

The chain couples TRBV7-6 to TRBJ2-7; D uncertain. CDR1 is SGHVS, CDR2 FNYEAQ, per germline. V shed 5 bases and J shed 6 bases, with 20 bases lying between them. The CDR3 consists of 15 residues. CDR3 in amino acids: CASSQATSVLSEQYF. The DNA of the CDR3 is TGTGCCAGCAGCCAAGCGACGAGCGTACTCTCCGAGCAGTACTTC.

The table lists this clone with a few counts. Here the CDR3 DNA reads TGCGCCAGCAGCCGGACTATCCCTAGTTCCTACGAGCAGTACTTC. It specifies CASSRTIPSSYEQYF. The J gene is TRBJ2-7, the V gene TRBV4-3, with a weak D call TRBD2 (6 bases). Trimming stripped 4 bases from V and 1 base from J, with 14 bases between. The CDR3 totals 15 residues. Germline values: CDR1 LGHNA, CDR2 YSLEER.

The chain recombines TRBV18 with TRBJ2-3; D is perhaps TRBD1 (5 bases). In germline, CDR1 is KGHSH, CDR2 LQKENI. Trimming left V 0 bases short and J 6 bases short, with 13 bases between. This CDR3 contains 15 residues. The DNA of the CDR3 is TGTGCCAGCTCACCACCAGGCAGGGCGTTGGATACGCAGTATTTT. Translation: CASSPPGRALDTQYF.

The rearrangement joins TRBV28 to TRBJ2-1, with 8 bases lining up with TRBD2. V trimming: 6 bases; J trimming: 8 bases; junction bases outside the gene matches: 18. CDR1 is MDHEN and CDR2 is SYDVKM in the germline V gene. The CDR3 runs 17 residues. The CDR3 sequence is CASSSTSGPRGWYEQFF. The DNA of the CDR3 is TGTGCCAGCAGCAGTACTAGCGGCCCTAGGGGATGGTATGAGCAGTTCTTC.

The V call is TRBV7-9, the J call TRBJ2-7, with D unresolved. Germline V gives CDR1 SEHNR, CDR2 FQNEAQ (reference sequence). The CDR3 loop spans 16 amino acids. Trimming left V 0 bases short and J 1 base short, with 13 bases between. The CDR3 DNA reads TGTGCCAGCAGCTTAGCCTGGCAGGAACCTTCCTACGAGCAGTACTTC. Its protein is CASSLAWQEPSYEQYF.